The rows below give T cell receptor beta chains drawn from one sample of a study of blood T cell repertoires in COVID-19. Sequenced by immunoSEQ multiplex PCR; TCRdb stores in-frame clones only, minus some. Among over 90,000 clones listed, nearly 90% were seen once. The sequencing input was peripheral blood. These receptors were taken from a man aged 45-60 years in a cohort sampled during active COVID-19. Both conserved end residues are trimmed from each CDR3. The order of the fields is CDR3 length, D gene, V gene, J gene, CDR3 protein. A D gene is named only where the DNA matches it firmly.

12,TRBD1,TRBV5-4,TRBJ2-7,ASSARGQAYEQY
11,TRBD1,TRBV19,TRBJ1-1,ASNPGTATEAF
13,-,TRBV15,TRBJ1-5,ATSSPPFSGQPQH
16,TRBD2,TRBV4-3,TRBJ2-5,ASSHRTSGGAYQETQY
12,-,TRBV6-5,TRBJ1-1,ASRSLGGNTEAF
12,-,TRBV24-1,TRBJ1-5,ATSESLRNQPQH
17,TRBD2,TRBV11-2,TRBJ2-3,ASSRTYGGGLASTDTQY
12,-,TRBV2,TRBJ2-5,ASSVGQGGETQY
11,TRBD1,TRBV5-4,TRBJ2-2,ASSSGQGRELF
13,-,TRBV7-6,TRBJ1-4,ASSLGQGTNEKLF
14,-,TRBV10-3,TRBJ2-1,AISRAGSLANNEQF
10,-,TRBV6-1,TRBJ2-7,ASSERRDEQY
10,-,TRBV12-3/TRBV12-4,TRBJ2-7,ASSLSPGEQY
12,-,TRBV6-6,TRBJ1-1,ASRPTLMNTEAF
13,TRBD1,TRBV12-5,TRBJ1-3,ASGLGTGVGNTIY
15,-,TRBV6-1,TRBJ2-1,ASSEAAGKGVRNEQF
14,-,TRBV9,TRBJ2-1,ASSLASGGLGNEQF
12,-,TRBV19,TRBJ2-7,ASSLTDYSYEQY
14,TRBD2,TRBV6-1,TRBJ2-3,ASSETWTSGADTQY
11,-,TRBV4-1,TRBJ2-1,ASSQVGSHEQF
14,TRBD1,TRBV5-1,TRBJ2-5,ASSSEGTGGRKTQY
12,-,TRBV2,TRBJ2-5,ASIPGVRGETQY
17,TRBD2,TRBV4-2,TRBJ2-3,ASSPQAGRGGLGTDTQY
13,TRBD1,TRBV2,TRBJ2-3,ASSADRGRADTQY
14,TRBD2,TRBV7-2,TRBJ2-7,ASSSAGTSGGYEQY